A single sample gave rise to the 12 T cell receptor beta chains below, sequenced in a study of cytomegalovirus exposure and HLA in healthy donors. The PCR contained 60 Vbeta and 13 Jbeta primers. TCRdb's copy holds only in-frame clones and misses some; the assay was immunoSEQ multiplex PCR. The sample lists about 150,000 clones, 70% to 80% occurring once. Sequenced: PBMCs. The receptors shown here come from a human donor in good health.

There are a few counts of this clone. The chain uses TRBV9 and TRBJ1-1, with TRBD1 matching 7 bases. The germline V gene encodes CDR1 SGDLS and CDR2 YYNGEE. Losses at the gene ends were 2 bases for V and 7 bases for J; bases not matched to a gene: 8. The CDR3 consists of 14 residues. The CDR3 is CASSVYRDSSEAFF. The CDR3 DNA is TGTGCCAGCAGCGTGTACCGGGACAGCAGTGAAGCTTTCTTT.

The CDR3 DNA reads TGTGCCAGCAGCTTGGCCCCGGGACAAAACTACGAGCAGTACTTC. Protein product: CASSLAPGQNYEQYF. The chain joins TRBV5-5 to TRBJ2-7; tentative D call: TRBD1 (6 bases). The CDR3 runs to 15 residues. Germline assignment: CDR1 SGHKS and CDR2 YYEKEE (reference sequence). Trimming took off 0 bases at V and 3 bases at J, with 13 bases between the two ends.

The chain couples TRBV7-8 to TRBJ1-5; D gene unclear. This CDR3 has 14 amino acids. With 1 base removed from V and 3 bases from J, the gap between germline ends came to 7 bases. Germline CDR1 reads SGHVS; CDR2 reads FQNEAQ. CDR3: CASSLGQNNQPQHF. CDR3 nucleotide sequence: TGTGCCAGCAGCTTAGGGCAGAACAATCAGCCCCAGCATTTT.

This clone has more than one count but fewer than ten. V gene TRBV4-1 combines with J gene TRBJ2-3; weak D call: TRBD1 (5 bases). Germline CDR1 reads MGHRA; CDR2 reads YSYEKL. Trimming shortened V by 7 bases and J by 9 bases, and 11 bases separated the two germline ends. This CDR3 is 11 amino acids long. The CDR3 reads CASTSQGTQYF. In DNA, the CDR3 is TGCGCCAGCACTTCCCAGGGAACGCAGTATTTT.

V is TRBV12-2 and J is TRBJ2-7; TRBD2, the table's D call, lacks a check against the DNA. TRBV12-2 is listed as a pseudogene. The CDR3 has 19 residues. DNA of the CDR3: TGTGCAAGTCGCTTAGAACGGACGGGAGGGTTTAGTGAATCCTACGAGCAGTACTTC. Translation: CASRLERTGGFSESYEQYF.

V usage is TRBV19 and J usage is TRBJ2-1, with D perhaps matching TRBD2 (5 bases). The germline CDR1 and CDR2 sequences are LNHDA and SQIVND (reference sequence). The CDR3 totals 17 residues. V shed 3 bases and J shed 0 bases, with 15 bases lying between them. In DNA form, the CDR3 reads TGTGCCAGTAGTATCCGGGCAGACTATAGCTCCTACAATGAGCAGTTCTTC. It encodes CASSIRADYSSYNEQFF.

The rearrangement links TRBV23-1 to TRBJ2-1; 10 bases fit TRBD2. TRBV23-1 is designated an ORF whose function remains uncertain. V gave up 2 bases and J gave up 5 bases; unmatched junction bases: 6. The CDR3 is made up of 16 amino acids. The CDR3 sequence is CASSQSGRARDNEQFF. Here the CDR3 DNA reads TGCGCCAGCAGTCAAAGCGGGAGGGCCAGGGACAATGAGCAGTTCTTC.

The rearrangement links TRBV14 to TRBJ2-2; no reliable D call. V gave up 0 bases and J gave up 0 bases, with 11 bases separating them. Germline lookup yields CDR1 SGHDN and CDR2 FVKESK. This CDR3 region has 17 residues. The CDR3: CASSQDLLLANTGELFF. CDR3 in DNA: TGTGCCAGCAGCCAAGATCTCCTTTTAGCGAACACCGGGGAGCTGTTTTTT. The full variable domain, rest sourced from reference TRBV14 and TRBJ2-2, is EAGVTQFPSHSVIEKGQTVTLRCDPISGHDNLYWYRRVMGKEIKFLLHFVKESKQDESGMPNNRFLAERTGGTYSTLKVQPAELEDSGVYFCASSQDLLLANTGELFFGEGSRLTVL.

The chain is built from TRBV28 and TRBJ2-7; maybe TRBD2 (6 bases). Germline assignment: CDR1 MDHEN and CDR2 SYDVKM. V lost 2 bases, J lost 6 bases, and 20 bases lay in between. The CDR3 spans 16 residues. This CDR3 reads CASSLRTPAGLREQYF. DNA of the CDR3: TGTGCCAGCAGTTTAAGAACGCCCGCTGGACTACGCGAGCAGTACTTC.

This chain joins TRBV7-9 and TRBJ2-5; TRBD2 matches at 7 bases. This CDR3 region has 13 residues. The V segment lost 4 bases and the J segment 5 bases; nucleotides outside the gene matches: 4. Germline loops: CDR1 SEHNR, CDR2 FQNEAQ (reference sequence). The CDR3 DNA sequence: TGTGCCAGCAGCTCGGGGGAGGGGGAGACCCAGTACTTC. This gives the protein CASSSGEGETQYF.

V usage is TRBV5-4 and J usage is TRBJ2-1; 7 positions match TRBD2. CDR1 SGHNT and CDR2 YYREEE come from the germline V gene (reference sequence). This CDR3 comprises 15 residues. V lost 0 bases and J lost 0; bases outside the gene matches: 0. The CDR3 DNA is TGTGCCAGCAGCTTGGGGGGGGGCTCCTACAATGAGCAGTTCTTC. Translated: CASSLGGGSYNEQFF.

The V gene is TRBV27, the J gene TRBJ2-1; D gene uncertain. Per germline, CDR1 MNHEY and CDR2 SMNVEV (reference sequence). The CDR3 is 12 amino acids. V was cut by 2 bases and J by 5 bases, with 4 bases left in between. This CDR3 reads CASSLGHNEQFF. In DNA, the CDR3 is TGTGCCAGCAGTTTAGGGCACAATGAGCAGTTCTTC.